This paragraph reports one TCR beta chain. Germline lookup yields CDR1 MNHEY and CDR2 SVGAGI. The CDR3 runs to 15 residues. V gave up 5 bases and J gave up 3 bases, with 14 bases separating them. These data are taken from a study of cytomegalovirus exposure and HLA in healthy donors. 13 Jbeta primers and 60 Vbeta primers were used for the PCR. Libraries were prepared by immunoSEQ multiplex PCR; TCRdb keeps only in-frame clonotypes and omits some of them. The profile shows 200,000 to 250,000 clones, 76% of them singletons. The chain is built from TRBV6-5 and TRBJ1-5; D remains ambiguous. The sequence derives from a man between 18 and 35 years old in good health and CMV-seronegative. Sequencing was done on a sample of PBMCs. In DNA, the CDR3 is TGTGCCAGCAGTCCCGTGGAAGCGCCCAATCAGCCCCAGCATTTT. Amino acid sequence: CASSPVEAPNQPQHF.